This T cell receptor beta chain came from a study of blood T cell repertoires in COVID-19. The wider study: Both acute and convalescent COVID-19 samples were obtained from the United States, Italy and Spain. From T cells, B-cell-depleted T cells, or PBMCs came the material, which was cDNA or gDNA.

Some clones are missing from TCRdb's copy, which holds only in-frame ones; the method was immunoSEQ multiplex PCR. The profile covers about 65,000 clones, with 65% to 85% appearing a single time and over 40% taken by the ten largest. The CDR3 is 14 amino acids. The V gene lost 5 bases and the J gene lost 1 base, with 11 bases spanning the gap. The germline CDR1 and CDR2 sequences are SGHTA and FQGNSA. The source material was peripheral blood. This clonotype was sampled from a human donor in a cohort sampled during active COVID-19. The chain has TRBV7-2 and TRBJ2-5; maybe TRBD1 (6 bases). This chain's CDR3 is CASSPTGPQETQYF. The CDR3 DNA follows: TGTGCCAGCAGCCCGACAGGACCCCAAGAGACCCAGTACTTC.